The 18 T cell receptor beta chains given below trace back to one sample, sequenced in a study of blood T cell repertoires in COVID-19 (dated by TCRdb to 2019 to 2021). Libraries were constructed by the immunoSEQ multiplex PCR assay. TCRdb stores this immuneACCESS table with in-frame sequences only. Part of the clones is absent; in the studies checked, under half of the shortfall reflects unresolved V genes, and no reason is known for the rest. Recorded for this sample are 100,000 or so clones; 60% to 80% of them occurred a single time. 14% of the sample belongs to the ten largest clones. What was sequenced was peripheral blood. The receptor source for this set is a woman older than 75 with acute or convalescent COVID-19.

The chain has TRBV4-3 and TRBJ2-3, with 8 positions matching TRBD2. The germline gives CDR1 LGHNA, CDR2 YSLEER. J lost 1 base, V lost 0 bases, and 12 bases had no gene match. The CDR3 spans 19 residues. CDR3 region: CASSQDLILGSGGTDTQYF. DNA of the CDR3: TGCGCCAGCAGCCAAGATCTCATCTTAGGTAGCGGGGGCACAGATACGCAGTATTTT.

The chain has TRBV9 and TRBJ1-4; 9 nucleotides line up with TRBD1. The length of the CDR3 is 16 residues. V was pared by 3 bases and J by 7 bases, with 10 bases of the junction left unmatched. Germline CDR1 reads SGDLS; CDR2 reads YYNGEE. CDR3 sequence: CASSGARTGEREKLFF. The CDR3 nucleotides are TGTGCCAGCAGCGGGGCCCGGACAGGGGAGCGTGAAAAACTGTTTTTT.

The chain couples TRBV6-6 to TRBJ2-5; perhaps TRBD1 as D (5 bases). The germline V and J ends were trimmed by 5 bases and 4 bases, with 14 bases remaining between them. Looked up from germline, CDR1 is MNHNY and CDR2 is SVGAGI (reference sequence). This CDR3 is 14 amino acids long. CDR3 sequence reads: CASSPLWGGETQYF. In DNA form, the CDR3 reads TGTGCCAGCAGTCCACTCTGGGGCGGAGAGACCCAGTACTTC.

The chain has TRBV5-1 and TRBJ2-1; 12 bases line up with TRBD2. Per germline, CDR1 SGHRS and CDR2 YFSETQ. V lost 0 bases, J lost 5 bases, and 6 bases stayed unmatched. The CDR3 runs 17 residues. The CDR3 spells CASSLELAGGSNNEQFF. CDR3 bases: TGCGCCAGCAGCTTGGAACTAGCGGGGGGTAGTAACAATGAGCAGTTCTTC.

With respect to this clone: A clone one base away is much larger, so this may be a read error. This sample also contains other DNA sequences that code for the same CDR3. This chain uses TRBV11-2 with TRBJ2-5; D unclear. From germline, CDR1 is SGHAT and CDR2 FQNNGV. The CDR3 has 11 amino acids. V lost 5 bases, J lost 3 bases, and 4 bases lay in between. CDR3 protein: CASSPKETQYF. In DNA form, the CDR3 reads TGTGCCAGCAGCCCAAAAGAGACCCAGTACTTC.

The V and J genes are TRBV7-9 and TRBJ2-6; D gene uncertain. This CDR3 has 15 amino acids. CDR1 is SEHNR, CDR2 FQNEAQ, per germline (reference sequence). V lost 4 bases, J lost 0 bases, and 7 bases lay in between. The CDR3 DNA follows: TGTGCCAGCAGCTCGGGTTTCTCTGGGGCCAACGTCCTGACTTTC. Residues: CASSSGFSGANVLTF.

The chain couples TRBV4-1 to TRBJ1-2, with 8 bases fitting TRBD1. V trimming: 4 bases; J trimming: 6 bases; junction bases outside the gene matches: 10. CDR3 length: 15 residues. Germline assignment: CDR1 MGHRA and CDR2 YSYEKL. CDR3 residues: CASSPGQGADDGYTF. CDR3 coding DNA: TGCGCCAGCAGCCCGGGCCAGGGGGCTGACGATGGCTACACCTTC.

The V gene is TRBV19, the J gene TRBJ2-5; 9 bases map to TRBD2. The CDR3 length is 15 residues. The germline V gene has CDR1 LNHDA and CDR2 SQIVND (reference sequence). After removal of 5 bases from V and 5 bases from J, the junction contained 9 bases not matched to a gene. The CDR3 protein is CASSLAGGPRETQYF. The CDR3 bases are TGTGCCAGTAGTTTGGCGGGGGGGCCCCGGGAGACCCAGTACTTC.

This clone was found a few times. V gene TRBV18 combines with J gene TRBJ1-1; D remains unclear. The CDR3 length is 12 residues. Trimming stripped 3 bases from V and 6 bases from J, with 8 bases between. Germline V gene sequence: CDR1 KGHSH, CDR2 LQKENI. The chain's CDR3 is CASSPGVAEAFF. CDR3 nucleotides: TGTGCCAGCTCACCCGGGGTGGCTGAAGCTTTCTTT.

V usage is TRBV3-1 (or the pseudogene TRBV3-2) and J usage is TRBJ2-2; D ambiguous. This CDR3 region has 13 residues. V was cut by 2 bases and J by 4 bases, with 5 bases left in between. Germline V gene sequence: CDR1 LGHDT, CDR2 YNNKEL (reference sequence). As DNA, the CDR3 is TGTGCCAGCAGCCAACTGAGCACCGGGGAGCTGTTTTTT. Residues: CASSQLSTGELFF.

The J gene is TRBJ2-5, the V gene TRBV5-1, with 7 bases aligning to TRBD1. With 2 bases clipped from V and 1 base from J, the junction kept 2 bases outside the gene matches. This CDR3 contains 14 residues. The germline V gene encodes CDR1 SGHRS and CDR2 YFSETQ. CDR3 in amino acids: CASSLGTVQETQYF. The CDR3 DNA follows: TGCGCCAGCAGCTTAGGGACAGTCCAAGAGACCCAGTACTTC.

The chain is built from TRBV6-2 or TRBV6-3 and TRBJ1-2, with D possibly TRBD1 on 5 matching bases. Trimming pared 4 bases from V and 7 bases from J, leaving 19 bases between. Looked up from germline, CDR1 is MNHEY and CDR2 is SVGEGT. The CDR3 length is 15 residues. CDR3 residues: CASSSPGGTGLGYTF. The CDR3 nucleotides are TGTGCCAGCAGTTCACCCGGAGGGACGGGACTTGGCTACACCTTC.

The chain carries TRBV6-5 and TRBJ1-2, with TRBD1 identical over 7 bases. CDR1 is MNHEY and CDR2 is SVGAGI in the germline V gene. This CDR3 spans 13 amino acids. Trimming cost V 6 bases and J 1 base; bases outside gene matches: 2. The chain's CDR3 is CASRRDSNYGYTF. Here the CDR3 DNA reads TGTGCCAGCAGGCGGGACAGTAACTATGGCTACACCTTC.

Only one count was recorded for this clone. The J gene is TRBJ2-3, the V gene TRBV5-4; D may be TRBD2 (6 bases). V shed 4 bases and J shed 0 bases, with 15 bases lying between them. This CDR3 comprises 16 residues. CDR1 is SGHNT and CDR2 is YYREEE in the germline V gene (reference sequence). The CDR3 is CASSQRLASSTDTQYF. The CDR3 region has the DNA TGTGCCAGCAGCCAGCGCCTAGCGTCAAGCACAGATACGCAGTATTTT.

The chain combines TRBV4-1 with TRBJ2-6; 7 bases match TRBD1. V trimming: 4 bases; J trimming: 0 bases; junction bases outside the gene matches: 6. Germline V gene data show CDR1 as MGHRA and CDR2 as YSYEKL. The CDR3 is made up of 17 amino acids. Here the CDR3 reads CASSLRDSSSGANVLTF. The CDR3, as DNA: TGCGCCAGCAGCCTCCGGGACAGTTCCTCTGGGGCCAACGTCCTGACTTTC.

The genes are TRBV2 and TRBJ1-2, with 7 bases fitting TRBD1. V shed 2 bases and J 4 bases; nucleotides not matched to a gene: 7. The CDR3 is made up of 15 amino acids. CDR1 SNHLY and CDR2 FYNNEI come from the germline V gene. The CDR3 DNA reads TGTGCCAGCAGTGAAACGAAGGGGGCCGGCTATGGCTACACCTTC. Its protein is CASSETKGAGYGYTF. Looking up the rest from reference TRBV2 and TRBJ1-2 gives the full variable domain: EPEVTQTPSHQVTQMGQEVILRCVPISNHLYFYWYRQILGQKVEFLVSFYNNEISEKSEIFDDQFSVERPDGSNFTLKIRSTKLEDSAMYFCASSETKGAGYGYTFGSGTRLTVV.

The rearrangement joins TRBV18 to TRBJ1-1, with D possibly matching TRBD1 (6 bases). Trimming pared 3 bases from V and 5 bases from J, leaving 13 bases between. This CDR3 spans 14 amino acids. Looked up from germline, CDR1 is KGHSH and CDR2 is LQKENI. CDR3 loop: CASSPQGGGTEAFF. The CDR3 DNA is TGTGCCAGCTCACCCCAAGGGGGGGGGACTGAAGCTTTCTTT.

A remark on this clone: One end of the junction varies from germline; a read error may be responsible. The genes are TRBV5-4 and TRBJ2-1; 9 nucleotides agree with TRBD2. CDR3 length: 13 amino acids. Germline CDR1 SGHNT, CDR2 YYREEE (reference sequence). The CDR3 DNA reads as TGTGCCAGCAGATTGGGACTAGCCAATGAGCAGTTCTTC. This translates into CASRLGLANEQFF. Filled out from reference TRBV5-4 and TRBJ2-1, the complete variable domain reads ETGVTQSPTHLIKTRGQQVTLRCSSQSGHNTVSWYQQALGQGPQFIFQYYREEENGRGNFPPRFSGLQFPNYSSELNVNALELDDSALYLCASRLGLANEQFFGPGTRLTVL.